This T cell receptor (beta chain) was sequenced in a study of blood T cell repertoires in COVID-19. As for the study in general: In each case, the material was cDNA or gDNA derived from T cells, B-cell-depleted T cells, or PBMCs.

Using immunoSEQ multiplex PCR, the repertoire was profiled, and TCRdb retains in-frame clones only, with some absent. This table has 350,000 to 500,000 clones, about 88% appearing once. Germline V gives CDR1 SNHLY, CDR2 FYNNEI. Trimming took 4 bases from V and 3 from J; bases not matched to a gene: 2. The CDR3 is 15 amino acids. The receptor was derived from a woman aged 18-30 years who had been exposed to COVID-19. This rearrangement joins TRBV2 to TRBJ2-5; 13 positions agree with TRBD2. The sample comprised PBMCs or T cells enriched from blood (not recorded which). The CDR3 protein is CASSVGTSGEETQYF. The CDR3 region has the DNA TGTGCCAGCAGTGTGGGGACTAGCGGGGAAGAGACCCAGTACTTC.